Reported below is one T cell receptor beta chain. Its antigen is currently unknown. This entry comes from a study of T cell responses to AZD1222 COVID-19 vaccine. Data came from immunoSEQ multiplex PCR; TCRdb stores just in-frame clones and leaves some out. The table lists 150,000 to 200,000 clones, 75% to 90% of them singletons. Notes on the study in general: Sampling that yielded the repertoires occurred only after the peak T cell response. Spike-specific TCR breadth rose after two AZD1222 doses, and depth rose as well.

The V gene lost 3 bases and the J gene lost 5 bases, with 5 bases spanning the gap. Germline V gene data show CDR1 as GTSNPN and CDR2 as SVGIG (reference sequence). The CDR3 contains 10 residues. The V call is TRBV30, the J call TRBJ2-7; D is uncertain. The sample here was peripheral blood, taken on day 0 of AZD1222 vaccination. This TCR came from an adult in good health. CDR3 nucleotide sequence: TGTGCCTGGAGCGGCCACGAGCAGTACTTC. Its translation is CAWSGHEQYF.